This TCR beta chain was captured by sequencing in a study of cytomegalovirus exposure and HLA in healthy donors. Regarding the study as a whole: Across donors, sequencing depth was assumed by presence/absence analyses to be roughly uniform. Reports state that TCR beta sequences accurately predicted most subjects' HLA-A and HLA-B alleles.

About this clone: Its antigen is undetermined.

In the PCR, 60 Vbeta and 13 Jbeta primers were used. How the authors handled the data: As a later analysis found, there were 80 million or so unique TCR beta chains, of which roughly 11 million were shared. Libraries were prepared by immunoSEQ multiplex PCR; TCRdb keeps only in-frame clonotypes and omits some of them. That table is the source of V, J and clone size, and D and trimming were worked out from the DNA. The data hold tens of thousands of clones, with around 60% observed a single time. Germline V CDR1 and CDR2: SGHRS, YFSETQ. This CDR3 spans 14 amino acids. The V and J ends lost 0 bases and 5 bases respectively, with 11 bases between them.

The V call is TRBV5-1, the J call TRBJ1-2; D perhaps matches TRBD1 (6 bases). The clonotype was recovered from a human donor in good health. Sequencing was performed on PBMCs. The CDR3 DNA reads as TGCGCCAGCAGCTTGGCCACAGGGCAATATGGCTACACCTTC. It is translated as CASSLATGQYGYTF.